This T cell receptor beta chain emerged from a study of kidney transplant recipient with SARS-CoV-2 infection. Details on this clonotype: A much larger clone sits a single nucleotide away, making a read error possible.

TCRdb re-analysed the reads in MiXCR, keeping a single row per CDR3 protein. The repertoire includes approximately 250,000 distinct CDR3 sequences, 29% of them detected once, and more than 6.5% sits in the top ten. This specimen was a blood sample, taken at baseline and on roughly day 120 from a kidney transplant recipient. The TCR comes from a male patient aged 30 to 40 who had COVID-19 and was a kidney transplant recipient. Certain T cells may be donor cells from the graft.

CDR3 sequence (DNA): TGTGCCAGCAGCGAGGGACAGGGCATGAACACTGAAGCTTTCTTT. Translated: CASSEGQGMNTEAFF. This sequence joins TRBV5-4 and TRBJ1-1, with 9 positions matching TRBD1. V gave up 4 bases and J gave up 0 bases; unmatched junction bases: 4. The V gene's germline CDR1 is SGHNT and CDR2 YYREEE (reference sequence). This CDR3 is built from 15 residues.